This T cell receptor (beta chain) was found in a study of read filtering for tumor transcriptome and immune sequencing. Molecular barcoded adaptors covering alpha/delta and beta/gamma chains were used on roughly 400 ng RNA. MiXCR, applied by TCRdb to the reads, yields one record per CDR3 protein. The table lists 100,000 to 150,000 distinct CDR3 sequences, about an eighth of them singletons, with approximately 10% in the top ten. Germline V gene lookup returns CDR1 LGHDT and CDR2 YNNKEL (reference sequence). Trimming took off 1 base at V and 1 base at J, with 10 bases between the two ends. The CDR3 spans 15 residues.

Sample: a population of CD138-negative cells sorted from bone marrow. This chain joins TRBV3-1 and TRBJ2-5, with D perhaps matching TRBD2 (5 bases). This clonotype was obtained from a donor at least 40 years old with multiple myeloma. CDR3 coding DNA: TGTGCCAGCAGCCAAGGCCCGCTAGCCCAAGAGACCCAGTACTTC. Its translation: CASSQGPLAQETQYF.